The T cell receptor beta chain described here comes from a study of shared clonotypes between healthy human individuals. The study's findings and limits: Large sequencing depth failed to make sorted-subset sequencing complete, rarefaction showed.

The germline gives CDR1 KGHSH, CDR2 LQKENI. V lost 6 bases and J lost 11, with 19 bases in between. This CDR3 region has 13 residues. On this clone: Its specificity is unknown.

Method: immunoSEQ multiplex PCR; TCRdb's copy keeps in-frame clones and lacks some. The sample shows about 2.3 million clones, 80% to 95% of them seen only once. The chain couples TRBV18 to TRBJ1-1; D perhaps matches TRBD1 (6 bases). The sequence was obtained from a man aged 18-30 years in good health. Some clones in this sample may be carry-over from other donors' samples. Sequencing used naive CD4+ T cells from PBMCs. Subset indicated: CD45RA+ positively selected. The DNA of the CDR3 is TGTGCCAGCTCCTACGTACAGGGTGAGAGGGCTTTCTTT. Its translation: CASSYVQGERAFF. Full variable domain (remainder filled in from reference TRBV18 and TRBJ1-1): NAGVMQNPRHLVRRRGQEARLRCSPMKGHSHVYWYRQLPEEGLKFMVYLQKENIIDESGMPKERFSAEFPKEGPSILRIQQVVRGDSAAYFCASSYVQGERAFFGQGTRLTVV.